The text below deals with one TCR beta chain. RNA, at about 0.45 to 1 ug, was reverse transcribed with random hexamers. Multiplex immunoSEQ PCR targeted 54 Vbeta and 13 Jbeta TCR beta segments. TCRdb reprocessed the immunoSEQ multiplex PCR reads with MiXCR, giving one entry per CDR3 protein. The sample carries about 120,000 distinct CDR3 sequences, just under 95% recorded once. Between the trimmed V and J ends, which lost 1 base and 7 bases, there was a span of 14 bases. The CDR3 sequence is 15 residues long. Germline CDR1 is SGHRS and CDR2 is YFSETQ. The sequenced target, TCR beta, came from blood CD8+ and CD4+ T cells. FACS was used to enrich TEMRA cells, whereas the CD8+ and CD4+ T cells were obtained by negative isolation. This specimen comes from a study of CD8 T cells in Susac syndrome.

Sequenced input: CD8+ T cells from PBMCs. The receptor's source is a human donor in good health. The V call is TRBV5-1, the J call TRBJ1-4, with a tentative D call TRBD1 (5 bases). As DNA, the CDR3 is TGCGCCAGCAGCTTGACAGGACGGGATGGTGAAAAACTGTTTTTT. Protein product: CASSLTGRDGEKLFF. Variable domain in full (rest from reference TRBV5-1 and TRBJ1-4): KAGVTQTPRYLIKTRGQQVTLSCSPISGHRSVSWYQQTPGQGLQFLFEYFSETQRNKGNFPGRFSGRQFSNSRSEMNVSTLELGDSALYLCASSLTGRDGEKLFFGSGTQLSVL.